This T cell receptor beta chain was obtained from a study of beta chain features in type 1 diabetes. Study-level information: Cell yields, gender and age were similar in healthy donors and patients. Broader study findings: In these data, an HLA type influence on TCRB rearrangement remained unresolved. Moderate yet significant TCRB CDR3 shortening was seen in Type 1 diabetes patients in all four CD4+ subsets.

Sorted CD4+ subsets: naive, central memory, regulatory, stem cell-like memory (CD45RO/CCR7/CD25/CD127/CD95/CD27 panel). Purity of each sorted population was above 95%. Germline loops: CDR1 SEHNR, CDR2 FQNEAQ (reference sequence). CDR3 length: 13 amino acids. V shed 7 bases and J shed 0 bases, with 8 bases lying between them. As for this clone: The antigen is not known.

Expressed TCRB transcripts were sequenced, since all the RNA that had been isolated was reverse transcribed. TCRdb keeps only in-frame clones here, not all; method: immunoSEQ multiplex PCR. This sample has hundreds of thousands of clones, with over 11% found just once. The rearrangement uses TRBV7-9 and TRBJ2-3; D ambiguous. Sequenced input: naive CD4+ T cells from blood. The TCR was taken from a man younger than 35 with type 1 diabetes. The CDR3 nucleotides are TGTGCCAGCAACCCTTCTAGCACAGATACGCAGTATTTT. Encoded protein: CASNPSSTDTQYF.